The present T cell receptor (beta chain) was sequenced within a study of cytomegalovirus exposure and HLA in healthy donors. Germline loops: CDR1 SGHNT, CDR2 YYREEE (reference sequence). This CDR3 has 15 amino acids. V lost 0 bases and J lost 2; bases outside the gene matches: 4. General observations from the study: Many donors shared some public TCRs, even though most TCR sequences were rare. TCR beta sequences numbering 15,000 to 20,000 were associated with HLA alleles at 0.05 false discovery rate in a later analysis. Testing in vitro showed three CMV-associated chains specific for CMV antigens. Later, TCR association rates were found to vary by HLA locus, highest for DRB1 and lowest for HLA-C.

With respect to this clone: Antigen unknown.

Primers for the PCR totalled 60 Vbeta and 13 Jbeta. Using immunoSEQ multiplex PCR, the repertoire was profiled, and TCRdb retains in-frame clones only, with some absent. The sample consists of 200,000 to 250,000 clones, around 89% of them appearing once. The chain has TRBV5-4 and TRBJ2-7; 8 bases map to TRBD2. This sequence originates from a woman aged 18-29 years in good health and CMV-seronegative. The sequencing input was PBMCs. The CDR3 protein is CASSLGAGGPYEQYF. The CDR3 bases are TGTGCCAGCAGCTTGGGGGCGGGAGGACCCTACGAGCAGTACTTC.